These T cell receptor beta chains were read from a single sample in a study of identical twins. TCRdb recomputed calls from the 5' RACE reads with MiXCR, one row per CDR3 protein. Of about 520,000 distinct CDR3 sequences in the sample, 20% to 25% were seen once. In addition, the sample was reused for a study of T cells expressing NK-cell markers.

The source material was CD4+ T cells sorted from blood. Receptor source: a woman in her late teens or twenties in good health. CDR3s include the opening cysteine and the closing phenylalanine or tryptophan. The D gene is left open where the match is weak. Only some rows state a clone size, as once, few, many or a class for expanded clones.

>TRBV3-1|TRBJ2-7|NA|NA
TGTGCCAGCAGCCAAGAGGGCCTCTACGAGCAGTACTTC
CASSQEGLYEQYF
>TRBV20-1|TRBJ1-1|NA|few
TGCAGTGCGCCTCGGGGGCTCGAAACTGAAGCTTTCTTT
CSAPRGLETEAFF
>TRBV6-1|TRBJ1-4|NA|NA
TGTGCCAGCACCCGGGGCGCGGGGGGTAATGAAAAACTGTTTTTT
CASTRGAGGNEKLFF
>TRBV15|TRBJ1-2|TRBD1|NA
TGTGCCACCAGCAGCCGACAGGGTACCTATGGCTACACCTTC
CATSSRQGTYGYTF
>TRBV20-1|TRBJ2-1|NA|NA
TGCAGTGCGAGGAGCTGGTCCGGGAGTAATGAGCAGTTCTTC
CSARSWSGSNEQFF
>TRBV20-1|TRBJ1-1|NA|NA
TGCAGTGCTAGAATGACAAGTAACACTGAAGCTTTCTTT
CSARMTSNTEAFF
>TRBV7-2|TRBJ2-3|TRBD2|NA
TGTGCCAGCAGCCCCGCATGGTTGCGGGGGGCGGATACGCAGTATTTT
CASSPAWLRGADTQYF
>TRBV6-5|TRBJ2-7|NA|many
TGTGCCAGCAGGACTAGCTCCTACGAGCAGTACTTC
CASRTSSYEQYF
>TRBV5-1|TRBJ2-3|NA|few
TGCGCCAGCAGCTTGGAAGATGTCAGCGCAGATACGCAGTATTTT
CASSLEDVSADTQYF
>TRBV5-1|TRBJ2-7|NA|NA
TGCGCCAGCACCCCTGGACAGGCGGGGCCCTACGAGCAGTACTTC
CASTPGQAGPYEQYF
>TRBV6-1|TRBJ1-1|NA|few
TGTGCCAGCAGCCTGGGACACCAACACGGTGAAGCTTTCTTT
CASSLGHQHGEAFF
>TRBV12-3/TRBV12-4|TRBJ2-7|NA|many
TGTGCCAGCACCCCGACGGGGGACAGCTCCTACGAGCAGTACTTC
CASTPTGDSSYEQYF
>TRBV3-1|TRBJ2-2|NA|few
TGTGCCAGCACCCGCCGGGCGACCCGGAGTGGGAGCGGGGAGCTGTTTTTT
CASTRRATRSGSGELFF
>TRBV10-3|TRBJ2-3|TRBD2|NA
TGTGCCATCAGTGGGACTAGCGGGGGGCCACCGTCCACAGATACGCAGTATTTT
CAISGTSGGPPSTDTQYF
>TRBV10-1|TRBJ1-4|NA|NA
TGCGCCAGCAGTCCAACGGGGGAGGCTAATGAAAAACTGTTTTTT
CASSPTGEANEKLFF
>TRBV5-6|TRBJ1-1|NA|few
TGTGCCAGCAGCCTGGTCCGCGATGAAGCTTTCTTT
CASSLVRDEAFF
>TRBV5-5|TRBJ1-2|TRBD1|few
TGTGCCAGCAGCTTGGCCGTGACAGGGGGCTATGGCTACACCTTC
CASSLAVTGGYGYTF
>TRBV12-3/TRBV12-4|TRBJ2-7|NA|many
TGTGCCAGCAGCCTCCAGCAGGGATTCTACGAGCAGTACTTC
CASSLQQGFYEQYF
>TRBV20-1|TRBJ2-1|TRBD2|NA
TGCAGTGCTACCAGGGCTAGCGGGAGACGTGAGCAGTTCTTC
CSATRASGRREQFF
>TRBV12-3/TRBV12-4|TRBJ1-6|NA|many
TGTGCCAGCAGTTTAGCGGGGGTGTCACCCCTCCACTTT
CASSLAGVSPLHF
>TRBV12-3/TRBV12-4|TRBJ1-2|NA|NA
TGTGCCAGCAGTGATGGGGTCCGCTATGGCTACACCTTC
CASSDGVRYGYTF
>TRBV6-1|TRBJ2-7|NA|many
TGTGCCAGCAGACGATACGATTCCTACGAGCAGTACTTC
CASRRYDSYEQYF
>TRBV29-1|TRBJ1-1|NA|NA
TGCAGCGTTGACGCATCTAGGGGTGTAGCTTTCTTT
CSVDASRGVAFF
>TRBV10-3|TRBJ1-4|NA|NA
TGTGCCATCAGTGGAGGAGAGGCCTCGACTAATGAAAAACTGTTTTTT
CAISGGEASTNEKLFF
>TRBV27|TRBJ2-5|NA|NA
TGTGCCAGCACTCTTAGTGGGCAGTACCAAGAGACCCAGTACTTC
CASTLSGQYQETQYF
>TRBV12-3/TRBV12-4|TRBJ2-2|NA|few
TGTGCCAGCAGTATGGGGGCGCCGGGCACCGGGGAGCTGTTTTTT
CASSMGAPGTGELFF
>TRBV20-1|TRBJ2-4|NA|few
TGCAGTGCTAGAGATGAGAGCGGGAACATTCAGTACTTC
CSARDESGNIQYF
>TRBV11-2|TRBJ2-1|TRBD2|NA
TGTGCCAGCAGCCTCCAGCTAGCGGCGGATGAGCAGTTCTTC
CASSLQLAADEQFF
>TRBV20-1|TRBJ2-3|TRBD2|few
TGCAGTTGCGGGGAGGGAACAGATACGCAGTATTTT
CSCGEGTDTQYF
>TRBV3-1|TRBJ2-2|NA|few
TGTGCCAGCAGCCAAGCGGATATCGGGGAGCTGTTTTTT
CASSQADIGELFF
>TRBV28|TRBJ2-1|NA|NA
TGTGCCAGCAGGGGGGTAGACAGTCAGCAGTTCTTC
CASRGVDSQQFF
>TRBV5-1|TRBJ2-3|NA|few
TGCGCCAGCAGCTTGGCCGGAGGGTATGGCACAGATACGCAGTATTTT
CASSLAGGYGTDTQYF
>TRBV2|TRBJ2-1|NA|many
TGTGCCAGCAGTGGGGGGGGGCTCGACAATGAGCAGTTCTTC
CASSGGGLDNEQFF
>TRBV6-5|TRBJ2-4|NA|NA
TGTGCCAGCAGTTACTCTGACAGGGCCAAAAACATTCAGTACTTC
CASSYSDRAKNIQYF
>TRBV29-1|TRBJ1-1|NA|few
TGCAGCGTTGTGAGGGTGAACACTGAAGCTTTCTTT
CSVVRVNTEAFF
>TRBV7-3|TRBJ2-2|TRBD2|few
TGTGCCAGCAGCTCCCTAGCGGGGGGCCGGGACACCGGGGAGCTGTTTTTT
CASSSLAGGRDTGELFF